This T cell receptor beta chain was documented in a study of Ad26.COV2.S vaccination and SARS-CoV-2 variants. Study context: Participants got Ad26.COV2.S intramuscularly, once or twice 56 days apart. Study-wide results and limits: Vaccinees reportedly had broad spike-specific CD8+ and CD4+ T cell responses. Quantification of TCR breadth and depth may have yielded underestimates of total T cell responses. Similar non-spike TCR breadth was seen in vaccine and placebo recipients.

Clones were read by immunoSEQ multiplex PCR, and TCRdb kept only the in-frame ones, dropping some. This table has approximately 480,000 clones, about 83% appearing once. The sample holds a few counts of this clone. Its specificity is unknown. V was shortened by 1 base and J by 4 bases, with 4 bases between the two germline ends. In germline, CDR1 is SGHAT, CDR2 FQNNGV. The CDR3 is 12 residues long. This sample's treatment: some 19 received Ad26.COV2.S at low or high dose, single or two shots; 5 received placebo; per-sample allocation not given. Samples analyzed were those drawn on day 63 after the first vaccine or placebo injection.

This clonotype originated in a person aged 18-60 years who received the Ad26.COV2.S COVID-19 vaccine or a placebo. This material consisted of peripheral blood, taken in a trial of Ad26.COV2.S vaccine versus placebo. The V call is TRBV11-2, the J call TRBJ1-2; no reliable D call. CDR3 sequence (DNA): TGTGCCAGCAGCTTAGCCGGCTATGGCTACACCTTC. Its protein is CASSLAGYGYTF. The variable domain in full, with the rest retrieved from reference TRBV11-2 and TRBJ1-2, is EAGVAQSPRYKIIEKRQSVAFWCNPISGHATLYWYQQILGQGPKLLIQFQNNGVVDDSQLPKDRFSAERLKGVDSTLKIQPAKLEDSAVYLCASSLAGYGYTFGSGTRLTVV.